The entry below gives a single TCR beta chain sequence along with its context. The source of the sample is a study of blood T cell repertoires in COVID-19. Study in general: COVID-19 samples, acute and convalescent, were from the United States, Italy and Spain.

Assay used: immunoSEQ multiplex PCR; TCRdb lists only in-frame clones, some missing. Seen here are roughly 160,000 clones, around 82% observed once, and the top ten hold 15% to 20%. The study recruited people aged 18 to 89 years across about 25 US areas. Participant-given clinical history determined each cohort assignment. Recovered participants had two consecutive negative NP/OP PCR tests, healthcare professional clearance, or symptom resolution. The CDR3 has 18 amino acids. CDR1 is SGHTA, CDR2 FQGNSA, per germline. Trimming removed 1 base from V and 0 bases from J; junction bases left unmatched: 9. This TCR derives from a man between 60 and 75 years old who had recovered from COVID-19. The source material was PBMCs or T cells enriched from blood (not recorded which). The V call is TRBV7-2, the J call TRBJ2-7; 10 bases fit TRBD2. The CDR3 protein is CASSLGGSGRSPSYEQYF. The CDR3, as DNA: TGTGCCAGCAGCTTAGGAGGTAGCGGGAGGTCCCCCTCCTACGAGCAGTACTTC.